This paragraph covers one T cell receptor beta chain sequence. Only in-frame clones appear in the TCRdb table, and some are missing; sequencing was by immunoSEQ multiplex PCR. The sample lists about 85,000 clones, roughly nine tenths occurring once. V lost 5 bases and J lost 3, with 22 bases in between. This CDR3 contains 17 residues. Germline values: CDR1 LNHNV, CDR2 YYDKDF (reference sequence). The data were taken from a study of T cell changes during pregnancy in multiple sclerosis. The sequencing used peripheral blood, collected in the first trimester of pregnancy. The origin of this receptor is a female donor with multiple sclerosis, enrolled in a pregnancy study. The chain combines TRBV15 with TRBJ1-1, with a weak D call TRBD1 (5 bases). DNA for the CDR3: TGTGCCACCAGCTCTGGGTGGGGAAGGGGCAGGGACACTGAAGCTTTCTTT. This codes for CATSSGWGRGRDTEAFF.